This paragraph reports one T cell receptor (beta chain). The sample comes from a study of blood T cell repertoires in COVID-19. Clones were read by immunoSEQ multiplex PCR, and TCRdb kept only the in-frame ones, dropping some. Of around 20,000 clones in the sample, over 85% were seen once. This receptor was taken from a woman aged 45-59 years with active COVID-19. Sequencing was done on a sample of peripheral blood.

The CDR3 protein is CATGRGGASYNEQFF. The CDR3 DNA reads TGTGCCACCGGGAGGGGAGGGGCGTCCTACAATGAGCAGTTCTTC. The chain carries TRBV24-1 and TRBJ2-1; 7 nucleotides agree with TRBD2. The CDR3 contains 15 residues. From germline, CDR1 is KGHDR and CDR2 SFDVKD. The V segment lost 9 bases and the J segment 1 base; nucleotides outside the gene matches: 8.